This T cell receptor beta chain was recovered during a study of T cells in localized non-small cell lung cancer. Assay: immunoSEQ multiplex PCR; the TCRdb copy retains only in-frame clones and omits some. The sample holds about 40,000 clones, over 75% seen once. Concerning this clone: Its cognate antigen is unknown.

The study, taken as a whole, reports: Only one tumor region was sequenced, so heterogeneity remains possible. Elevated blood T cell density was associated with longer overall survival. Of the top 100 tumor clones, median roughly 60 were in adjacent lung, 25 to 35 among its top 100. Among the tissues sampled, uninvolved adjacent lung had the highest T cell clonality, above tumor.

The clonotype originates from a woman aged 35 to 75 with stage II lung adenocarcinoma. The input for sequencing was PBMCs, taken before any cancer treatment.

The CDR3 loop reads CASSQDLIGDQPQHF. In DNA form, the CDR3 reads TGTGCCAGCAGCCAAGATTTAATAGGGGATCAGCCCCAGCATTTT. J is TRBJ1-5 and V is TRBV4-2, with D possibly TRBD1 on 5 matching bases. CDR1 and CDR2 from the germline V gene are LGHNA and YNFKEQ. V was trimmed by 0 bases and J by 5 bases, leaving 11 bases between them. CDR3 length: 15 amino acids.